These 12 T cell receptor beta chains share one sample of origin, sequenced in a study of blood T cell repertoires in COVID-19. The protocol was immunoSEQ multiplex PCR, while the TCRdb copy is restricted to in-frame clones and leaves out a portion. The sample records 250,000 to 300,000 clones, 70% to 90% being singletons. Source material: PBMCs or T cells enriched from blood (not recorded which). The receptors derive from a woman in her forties or fifties who had recovered from COVID-19.

The chain is built from TRBV5-4 and TRBJ2-3, with TRBD1 as a possible D gene (5 bases). Trimming took off 0 bases at V and 5 bases at J, with 13 bases between the two ends. Germline V gene lookup returns CDR1 SGHNT and CDR2 YYREEE (reference sequence). This CDR3 has 15 amino acids. This chain's CDR3 is CASSLELQQGDTQYF. DNA of the CDR3: TGTGCCAGCAGCTTGGAACTACAGCAGGGAGATACGCAGTATTTT.

The chain carries TRBV30 and TRBJ2-5; 10 positions match TRBD2. J gave up 5 bases and V 1 base, and 7 bases lay outside the gene matches. CDR3 length: 15 residues. The germline CDR1 and CDR2 sequences are GTSNPN and SVGIG (reference sequence). CDR3 coding DNA: TGTGCCTGGAGTGGTAAACTAGCGGGACGGGAGACCCAGTACTTC. It codes for CAWSGKLAGRETQYF.

This chain uses TRBV27 with TRBJ1-6; D is undetermined. Germline CDR1 MNHEY, CDR2 SMNVEV (reference sequence). Trimming pared 3 bases from V and 7 bases from J, leaving 10 bases between. CDR3 length: 14 residues. The DNA for the CDR3 is TGTGCCAGCAGTTTCGTCCAGTCAAATTCACCCCTCCACTTT. Its protein product is CASSFVQSNSPLHF.

This clone was seen a single time. The chain recombines TRBV5-1 with TRBJ2-7; 12 bases fit TRBD2. Germline assignment: CDR1 SGHRS and CDR2 YFSETQ. The V segment lost 1 base and the J segment 2 bases; nucleotides outside the gene matches: 7. This CDR3 has 17 amino acids. CDR3 loop: CASSLYLAGGLPYEQYF. Here the CDR3 DNA reads TGCGCCAGCAGCTTGTATCTAGCGGGAGGGCTCCCCTACGAGCAGTACTTC.

The V and J genes are TRBV7-9 and TRBJ1-6; D may be TRBD1 (6 bases). Germline V gene data show CDR1 as SEHNR and CDR2 as FQNEAQ (reference sequence). CDR3 length equals 15 residues. The ends were cut back, 1 base at V and 9 bases at J, with 13 bases in the middle. CDR3 nucleotide sequence: TGTGCCAGCAGCTTAGAAACAGGGATTGCTTCACCCCTCCACTTT. This sequence encodes CASSLETGIASPLHF.

The V and J genes are TRBV6-5 and TRBJ1-1, with D perhaps matching TRBD1 (5 bases). The CDR3 spans 11 residues. Per the germline V gene, CDR1 is MNHEY and CDR2 is SVGAGI. Trimming took 6 bases from V and 7 from J, leaving 9 bases between them. The CDR3 coding sequence is TGTGCCAGCAGCGCGGGGGGTGAAGCTTTCTTT. Its protein product is CASSAGGEAFF.

This clone was observed a few times. V usage is TRBV29-1 and J usage is TRBJ1-5; 8 bases line up with TRBD1. The germline V gene encodes CDR1 SQVTM and CDR2 ANQGSEA. Trimming cost V 5 bases and J 2 bases; bases outside gene matches: 5. The CDR3 extends over 14 amino acids. CDR3 sequence reads: CSVKGQGGNQPQHF. DNA for the CDR3: TGCAGCGTTAAAGGACAGGGAGGCAATCAGCCCCAGCATTTT.

V gene TRBV30 combines with J gene TRBJ2-2; 11 bases are shared with TRBD2. The V segment lost 2 bases and the J segment 6 bases; nucleotides outside the gene matches: 5. This CDR3 spans 15 amino acids. Germline CDR1 GTSNPN, CDR2 SVGIG (reference sequence). As DNA, the CDR3 is TGTGCCTGGAGTTTCACTAGCGGGAGTCCCGGGGAGCTGTTTTTT. It translates to CAWSFTSGSPGELFF.

This clone was counted a single time. V gene TRBV5-6 combines with J gene TRBJ1-4, with a tentative D call TRBD1 (5 bases). Trimming removed 4 bases from V and 6 bases from J, with 16 bases in between. The germline V gene encodes CDR1 SGHDT and CDR2 YYEEEE. The CDR3 has 15 residues. Here the CDR3 reads CASSPTGQTDEKLFF. Written as DNA, the CDR3 is TGTGCCAGCAGCCCTACCGGACAAACAGATGAAAAACTGTTTTTT. Full variable domain (missing parts from reference TRBV5-6 and TRBJ1-4): DAGVTQSPTHLIKTRGQQVTLRCSPKSGHDTVSWYQQALGQGPQFIFQYYEEEERQRGNFPDRFSGHQFPNYSSELNVNALLLGDSALYLCASSPTGQTDEKLFFGSGTQLSVL.

The chain couples TRBV6-1 to TRBJ1-6; D perhaps matches TRBD1 (6 bases). V shed 1 base and J shed 7 bases, with 8 bases lying between them. Germline CDR1 is MNHNS and CDR2 is SASEGT. This CDR3 region has 14 residues. This chain's CDR3 is CASSEGDINSPLHF. In nucleotides, the CDR3 is TGTGCCAGCAGTGAAGGGGACATCAATTCACCCCTCCACTTT.

On this clone itself: This sample also contains other DNA sequences that code for the same CDR3. This chain connects TRBV28 to TRBJ2-7, with D tentatively TRBD1 (5 bases). The germline V gene encodes CDR1 MDHEN and CDR2 SYDVKM. The V and J ends lost 2 bases and 4 bases respectively, with 6 bases between them. This CDR3 is built from 12 residues. Here the CDR3 DNA reads TGTGCCAGCAGTTTAGCAGGGTACGAGCAGTACTTC. This sequence encodes CASSLAGYEQYF.

The V and J genes are TRBV4-1 and TRBJ2-1; TRBD2 agrees at 10 bases. Germline V gene lookup returns CDR1 MGHRA and CDR2 YSYEKL. There are 15 residues in the CDR3. Trimming removed 0 bases from V and 7 bases from J; junction bases left unmatched: 3. The CDR3 here is CASSQDPSGSNEQFF. The CDR3 nucleotides read TGCGCCAGCAGCCAAGATCCTAGCGGGAGTAATGAGCAGTTCTTC.